This is a list of T cell receptor beta chains from one sample in a study of shared clonotypes between healthy human individuals. Generated by immunoSEQ multiplex PCR, the TCRdb table keeps only in-frame clones and is missing some. The sample has 2 million to 3 million clones; over 85% are singletons. Source material: naive CD4+ T cells from PBMCs. The source is a young man in good health. Some clones in this sample may be carry-over from other donors' samples. The CDR3 runs from the conserved cysteine through the conserved F or W. Size tells how often a clone was seen (once, few, many) or the class of an expanded clone, and some rows leave it out.

>-|TRBV28
CASSFQRTEAFF
>-|TRBV27
CASRTMSGSPDTQYF
>-|TRBV19
CASSPWGAAIYEQYF
>-|TRBV2
CASRRGAYEQYF
>-|TRBV29-1
CSARDYQETQYF
>-|TRBV6-4
CASSDATGRSGNTIYF
>-|TRBV7-6
CASSLFSGRNTGELFF
>-|TRBV18
CASSPRRGQIEAFF
>-|TRBV18
CASSEDRGNTEAFF
>-|TRBV7-9
CASSGRDPRSTEAFF
>-|TRBV30
CAWSTGLGGYTF
>-|TRBV7-9
CASSLDGSYGYTF
>-|TRBV7-9
CASSLGPGRGPYEQYF
>-|TRBV28
CASSFAELGYNEQFF
>-|TRBV18
CASSPPEYNEQFF
>-|TRBV9
CASSVVGRGNTGELFF
>-|TRBV29-1
CSVDLGRTGPGELFF
>-|TRBV18
CASSPGGTNEQFF
>-|TRBV6-5
CASSYDRDTEAFF
>-|TRBV18
CASSGQGVFSSYEQYF
>-|TRBV6-5
CASSYSYGDYEQYF
>-|TRBV7-2
CASSPGGPLSGNTIYF
>-|TRBV6-6
CASSYRRVSNQPQHF
>-|TRBV2
CASSSDRGYEQYF
>-|TRBV7-6
CASSHPIQGDTIYF
>-|TRBV4-3
CASSQDAGIGYTF
>-|TRBV5-1
CASSFTGPGTNEQFF
>-|TRBV5-1
CASSPASGNLYEQYF
>-|TRBV28
CASSLNTGQTYNEQFF
>-|TRBV7-2
CASSSTGYEQYF
>once|TRBV27
CASSKLALGSYNEQFF
>-|TRBV6-6
CASTPRFGTEAFF
>-|TRBV6-5
CASSPKRGVNTEAFF
>-|TRBV5-1
CASRGTGQGYTF
>-|TRBV5-1
CASCRQGVVADTEAFF
>once|TRBV7-7
CASSLTGTRLFNEQFF
>few|TRBV7-2
CASSLAGQTQHF
>once|TRBV28
CASSFRPAEKLFF
>-|TRBV2
CASSELGGTYNEQFF
>once|TRBV6-5
CASSYGGSRYEQYF
>-|TRBV5-1
CASSSNGAGETQYF
>-|TRBV29-1
CSVGQGPYNEQFF
>-|TRBV28
CASSPGQGGGDQPQHF
>-|TRBV2
CASTGLAGDVEQFF
>-|TRBV27
CASSLRRGTEAFF
>-|TRBV9
CASSVAGTNYGYTF
>-|TRBV5-1
CASSSLLAPGTEQFF
>-|TRBV5-1
CASSLVAGSGYEQYF
>-|TRBV28
CASSFRPLTSRQYF
>-|TRBV10-3
CAISDRGAEAFF